These 20 T cell receptor beta chains originate from one sample sequenced in a study of shared clonotypes between healthy human individuals. Measured with immunoSEQ multiplex PCR; TCRdb has only the in-frame clones, and not every one. Of approximately 1,000,000 clones in the sample, roughly 80% are singletons; the top ten hold over 0.8%. Sequencing input: memory CD4+ T cells from PBMCs. Documented subset: CD45RA-negative fraction. The source is a man younger than 35 in good health. Some clones in this sample may be carry-over from other donors' samples.

This clone was detected only once. V is TRBV28 and J is TRBJ2-7; D is tentatively TRBD1 or TRBD2 (5 bases each). With 7 bases removed from V and 2 bases from J, the gap between germline ends came to 15 bases. The V gene's germline CDR1 is MDHEN and CDR2 SYDVKM. This CDR3 contains 14 residues. The CDR3 sequence: CASTAGGRTYEQYF. The CDR3 nucleotides are TGTGCCAGCACCGCTGGGGGACGAACCTACGAGCAGTACTTC.

The genes are TRBV28 and TRBJ2-7; TRBD1 or TRBD2 may be the D gene (6 bases each). V lost 5 bases and J 1 base, leaving 18 bases between the germline ends. CDR1 is MDHEN, CDR2 SYDVKM, per germline. The CDR3 has 16 residues. Here the CDR3 DNA reads TGTGCCAGCAGTCCGCCCGGGGGCCGAGGGTCCTACGAGCAGTACTTC. Amino acids: CASSPPGGRGSYEQYF.

CDR3 DNA sequence: TGTGCCAGCAGTGATCAGGGGGGAGCTATCTCCTACAATGAGCAGTTCTTC. Its translation: CASSDQGGAISYNEQFF. The chain is built from TRBV6-1 and TRBJ2-1; D is possibly TRBD1 (7 bases). With 3 bases removed from V and 0 bases from J, the gap between germline ends came to 15 bases. Germline V lookup: CDR1 MNHNS, CDR2 SASEGT. The CDR3 is 17 residues long.

The chain couples TRBV5-1 to TRBJ1-1, with D tentatively TRBD1 (6 bases). The CDR3 consists of 14 residues. Germline CDR1 reads SGHRS; CDR2 reads YFSETQ. Trimming stripped 4 bases from V and 2 bases from J, with 12 bases between. For the CDR3, the DNA is TGCGCCAGCAGCGCAGGGGCGATCAACACTGAAGCTTTCTTT. Translating it yields CASSAGAINTEAFF.

This clone was counted a few times. Written as DNA, the CDR3 is TGTGCCACCAGCCCGGCGGCGGGCGGCTACACCTTC. Encoded protein: CATSPAAGGYTF. The chain carries TRBV6-1 and TRBJ1-2; D is unclear. The CDR3 is 12 amino acids. Deletions cut 10 bases from V and 8 bases from J, with 17 bases between. The germline V gene encodes CDR1 MNHNS and CDR2 SASEGT.

This clone was observed a handful of times. This chain uses TRBV14 with TRBJ1-1; tentative D call: TRBD1 (5 bases). The germline CDR1 and CDR2 sequences are SGHDN and FVKESK. V gave up 0 bases and J gave up 4 bases, with 9 bases separating them. This CDR3 comprises 14 residues. Written as DNA, the CDR3 is TGTGCCAGCAGCCAAGATGCAGGGTCCACTGAAGCTTTCTTT. Amino acid sequence: CASSQDAGSTEAFF.

Comments on this clone: A much larger clone differs from this one at a single base, so this may be a read error. Different DNA sequences within this sample yield the same CDR3. The chain employs TRBV7-3 and TRBJ2-5, with 8 positions matching TRBD1. Unmatched junction bases numbered 2, after V lost 4 bases and J lost 4 bases. The CDR3 extends over 13 amino acids. Germline loops: CDR1 SGHTA, CDR2 FQGTGA. CDR3 sequence: CASSYGQGETQYF. The CDR3 nucleotides are TGTGCCAGCAGCTATGGACAGGGAGAGACCCAGTACTTC.

The chain carries TRBV5-4 and TRBJ1-4, with a possible D match to TRBD1 (6 bases). V lost 4 bases, J lost 4 bases, and 14 bases lay in between. Germline V gene sequence: CDR1 SGHNT, CDR2 YYREEE (reference sequence). This CDR3 contains 15 residues. The CDR3 sequence is CASSQPGRGNEKLFF. For the CDR3, the DNA is TGTGCCAGCAGCCAACCGGGCAGGGGTAATGAAAAACTGTTTTTT. Full variable domain (outside the CDR3, taken from reference TRBV5-4 and TRBJ1-4): ETGVTQSPTHLIKTRGQQVTLRCSSQSGHNTVSWYQQALGQGPQFIFQYYREEENGRGNFPPRFSGLQFPNYSSELNVNALELDDSALYLCASSQPGRGNEKLFFGSGTQLSVL.

J is TRBJ1-2 and V is TRBV6-6; D is perhaps TRBD1 (5 bases). V gave up 6 bases and J gave up 8 bases, with 22 bases separating them. CDR1 is MNHNY, CDR2 SVGAGI, per germline (reference sequence). The CDR3 sequence is 15 residues long. Here the CDR3 reads CASSHRDSNSRGYTF. The CDR3 DNA reads as TGTGCCAGCAGCCACCGGGACTCCAACTCCCGCGGCTACACCTTC.

In regard to this clone: The sample has other DNA sequences that encode this CDR3 too. The gene calls are TRBV28 and TRBJ1-5; D possibly corresponds to TRBD1 (5 bases). Germline V gene sequence: CDR1 MDHEN, CDR2 SYDVKM. The ends were cut back, 6 bases at V and 0 bases at J, with 6 bases in the middle. This CDR3 is built from 13 residues. The DNA for the CDR3 is TGTGCCAGCAGGCAGGGTAGCAATCAGCCCCAGCATTTT. Amino acid sequence: CASRQGSNQPQHF. Variable domain in full (rest from reference TRBV28 and TRBJ1-5): DVKVTQSSRYLVKRTGEKVFLECVQDMDHENMFWYRQDPGLGLRLIYFSYDVKMKEKGDIPEGYSVSREKKERFSLILESASTNQTSMYLCASRQGSNQPQHFGDGTRLSIL.

The CDR3 region is CASSLGTGMTYGYTF. CDR3 DNA: TGTGCCAGCAGCTTAGGGACAGGGATGACCTATGGCTACACCTTC. The rearrangement joins TRBV7-9 to TRBJ1-2, with 8 nucleotides matching TRBD1. The V and J ends lost 1 base and 4 bases, in that order; junction bases with no gene match: 5. Germline CDR1 is SEHNR and CDR2 is FQNEAQ (reference sequence). This CDR3 contains 15 residues.

Regarding this clone: The same CDR3 arises from other DNA sequences in this sample as well. The chain employs TRBV5-4 and TRBJ2-5, with D tentatively TRBD1 (6 bases). The ends were cut back, 4 bases at V and 5 bases at J, with 15 bases in the middle. In germline, CDR1 is SGHNT, CDR2 YYREEE (reference sequence). The length of the CDR3 is 14 residues. The CDR3 sequence is CASSPSGARETQYF. In DNA form, the CDR3 reads TGTGCCAGCAGCCCGTCAGGGGCCCGGGAGACCCAGTACTTC.

The chain recombines TRBV2 with TRBJ2-1; a weak D match, TRBD1 (6 bases). V was shortened by 4 bases and J by 9 bases, with 13 bases between the two germline ends. CDR3 length: 13 amino acids. Germline V CDR1 and CDR2: SNHLY, FYNNEI. The CDR3 nucleotides are TGTGCCAGCAGTGCGTCGCAGGGGAGTGAGCAGTTCTTC. It yields the protein CASSASQGSEQFF. Full variable domain (outside the CDR3, taken from reference TRBV2 and TRBJ2-1): EPEVTQTPSHQVTQMGQEVILRCVPISNHLYFYWYRQILGQKVEFLVSFYNNEISEKSEIFDDQFSVERPDGSNFTLKIRSTKLEDSAMYFCASSASQGSEQFFGPGTRLTVL.

This clone occurred once. The V call is TRBV5-1, the J call TRBJ1-1; a possible D gene is TRBD1 (5 bases). V shed 7 bases and J shed 5 bases, with 21 bases lying between them. Germline CDR1 is SGHRS and CDR2 is YFSETQ. The CDR3 spans 15 residues. In nucleotides, the CDR3 is TGCGCCAGCTCACACTTCGGGGCCTCGGGGACTGAAGCTTTCTTT. This translates into CASSHFGASGTEAFF. The whole variable domain, remainder taken from reference TRBV5-1 and TRBJ1-1, is KAGVTQTPRYLIKTRGQQVTLSCSPISGHRSVSWYQQTPGQGLQFLFEYFSETQRNKGNFPGRFSGRQFSNSRSEMNVSTLELGDSALYLCASSHFGASGTEAFFGQGTRLTVV.

V and J are TRBV6-6 and TRBJ2-7, with 14 bases aligning to TRBD2. Germline V gene sequence: CDR1 MNHNY, CDR2 SVGAGI (reference sequence). Unmatched junction bases numbered 7, after V lost 6 bases and J lost 6 bases. CDR3 size: 15 residues. Written as DNA, the CDR3 is TGTGCCAGCAGCGTGGGACTAGCGGGAGTTGGCGAGCAGTACTTC. Its translation: CASSVGLAGVGEQYF.

The rearrangement links TRBV5-4 to TRBJ2-7; D perhaps matches TRBD1 (7 bases). CDR1 and CDR2 (germline): SGHNT, YYREEE (reference sequence). V lost 4 bases and J 3 bases, leaving 17 bases between the germline ends. This CDR3 has 15 residues. CDR3 DNA: TGTGCCAGCAGCATAGGACAGGCCGGGGGCTACGAGCAGTACTTC. The encoded protein is CASSIGQAGGYEQYF.

The count of this clone is one. The DNA of the CDR3 is TGTGCAAGTCGCTTAGTCGTGGCCACTCGGGAGAATGAGCAGTTCTTC. It codes for CASRLVVATRENEQFF. The V gene is TRBV12-2, the J gene TRBJ2-1; the DNA was not used to check the table's D call, TRBD2. TRBV12-2 constitutes a pseudogene. CDR3 size: 16 residues.

The chain carries TRBV5-1 and TRBJ2-5; D might be TRBD2 (5 bases). This CDR3 has 15 amino acids. The germline gives CDR1 SGHRS, CDR2 YFSETQ. The V end was cut by 4 bases, the J end by 1 base, with 14 bases between. The CDR3 nucleotides are TGCGCCAGCAGCCCAATCGAGGACTCCCAAGAGACCCAGTACTTC. It yields the protein CASSPIEDSQETQYF.

Remarks on this clone: A junction end diverges from the germline sequence, so it may reflect a read error. The chain combines TRBV30 with TRBJ2-7; D unresolved. Germline V lookup: CDR1 GTSNPN, CDR2 SVGIG (reference sequence). The CDR3 consists of 11 residues. The CDR3 is CARSGNYEQYF. The DNA for the CDR3 is TGTGCCCGGAGTGGAAATTACGAGCAGTACTTC.

Note on this clone: Other nucleotide sequences from this sample produce the same CDR3. V usage is TRBV7-2 and J usage is TRBJ2-3, with unresolved D. Germline V lookup: CDR1 SGHTA, CDR2 FQGNSA. Trimming cost V 1 base and J 2 bases, with 4 bases left between them. This CDR3 is 13 amino acids long. DNA for the CDR3: TGTGCCAGCAGCTTAGAGGCCACAGATACGCAGTATTTT. This gives the protein CASSLEATDTQYF.